This TCR beta chain was identified during a study of blood T cells in healthy people across ages. The V end lost 0 bases, the J end lost 5 bases, and 12 bases lay between the germline ends. The germline V gene has CDR1 SGDLS and CDR2 YYNGEE. The CDR3 extends over 15 amino acids. Researchers report isolating at least 6 million PBMCs per sample. With a J-beta primer mix and a sample-barcoded 5' primer, a second PCR ran 7 to 11 cycles. TCRdb re-derived calls from the 5' RACE reads in MiXCR, one entry per CDR3 protein. The sample has roughly 1,500,000 distinct CDR3 sequences, roughly 32% seen once. The chain joins TRBV9 to TRBJ1-5; D not resolved. This receptor was identified in a woman aged 25 to 39 in good health. The specimen sequenced was blood. CDR3 DNA sequence: TGTGCCAGCAGCGTAGAGGGCCTGGCCGATCAGCCCCAGCATTTT. It codes for CASSVEGLADQPQHF.